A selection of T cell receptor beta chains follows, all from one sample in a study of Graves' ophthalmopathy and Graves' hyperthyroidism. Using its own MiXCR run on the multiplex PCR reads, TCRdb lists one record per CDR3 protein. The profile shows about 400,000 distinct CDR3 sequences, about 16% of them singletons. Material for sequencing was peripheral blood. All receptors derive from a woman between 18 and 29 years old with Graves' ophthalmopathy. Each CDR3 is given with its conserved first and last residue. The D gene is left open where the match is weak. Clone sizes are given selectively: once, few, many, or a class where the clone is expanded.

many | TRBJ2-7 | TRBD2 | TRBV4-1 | TGCGCCAGCAGCCAAGGGGCTAGCGGGAGCTACGAGCAGTACTTC | CASSQGASGSYEQYF
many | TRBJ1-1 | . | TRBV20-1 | TGCAGCGCTACGACGGCCCGTCGCACTGAAGCTTTCTTT | CSATTARRTEAFF
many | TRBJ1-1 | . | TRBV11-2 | TGTGCCAGCAGCCCTCCCCTCCGAGTCACTGAAGCTTTCTTT | CASSPPLRVTEAFF
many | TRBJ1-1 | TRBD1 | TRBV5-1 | TGCGCCAGCAGCGAACCCGGGACAGGGAGGCTTCAAGCTTTCTTT | CASSEPGTGRLQAFF
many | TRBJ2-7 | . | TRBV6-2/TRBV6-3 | TGTGCCAGCAGTCGCACCGGGACCGCTCGAAGGGTCTACGAGCAGTACTTC | CASSRTGTARRVYEQYF
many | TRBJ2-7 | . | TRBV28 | TGTGCCAGCAGTTTCGCCCTCTCTTACGAGCAGTACTTC | CASSFALSYEQYF
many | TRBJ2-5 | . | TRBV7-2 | TGTGCCAGCAGCTTAGTTCCGGGTAGGAGAGAGACCCAGTACTTC | CASSLVPGRRETQYF
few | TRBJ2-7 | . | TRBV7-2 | TGTGCCAGCAGCTTAATGGGGCCGGGGGAGCAGTACTTC | CASSLMGPGEQYF
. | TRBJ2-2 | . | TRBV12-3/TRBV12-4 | TGTGCCATTAAGGGGGTCGGCACCGGGGAGCTGTTTTTT | CAIKGVGTGELFF
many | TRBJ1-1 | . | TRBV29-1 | TGCAGCGTTGATGCCTCAAGGGGCACTGAAGCTTTCTTT | CSVDASRGTEAFF
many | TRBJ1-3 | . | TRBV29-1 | TGCAGCGTTGCCGGGGACACCGACTTAAACACCATATATTTT | CSVAGDTDLNTIYF
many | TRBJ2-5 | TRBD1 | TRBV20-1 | TGCAGTGCCCCTACGACAGGGGCCGAGACCCAGTACTTC | CSAPTTGAETQYF
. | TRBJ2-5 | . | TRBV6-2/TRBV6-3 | TGTGCCAGCAGCCTTGCAGGGACCGGAGAGACCCAGTACTTC | CASSLAGTGETQYF
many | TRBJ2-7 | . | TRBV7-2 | TGTGCCAGCAGCTTCAACTTTGGGGGAGTCGGCTCCTACGAGCAGTACTTC | CASSFNFGGVGSYEQYF
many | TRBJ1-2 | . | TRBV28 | TGTGCCAGCAGTTTAACCCCACAGGATCTAAACTATGGCTACACCTTC | CASSLTPQDLNYGYTF
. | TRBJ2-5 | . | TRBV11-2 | TGTGCCAGCGGGAGTAGACCCCAAGAGACCCAGTACTTC | CASGSRPQETQYF
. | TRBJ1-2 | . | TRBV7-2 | TGTGCCAGCAGCGAGCGAAGTCAGGGTGGCTATGGCTACACCTTC | CASSERSQGGYGYTF
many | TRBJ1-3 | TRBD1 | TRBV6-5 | TGTGCCAGCAGTTACTCTCAGGGGGGCATCTCTGGAAACACCATATATTTT | CASSYSQGGISGNTIYF
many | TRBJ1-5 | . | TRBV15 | TGTGCCACCGGTGGGGGGGGGGATCAGCCCCAGCATTTT | CATGGGGDQPQHF